The next 23 T cell receptor beta chains were all read from a single sample in a study of shared clonotypes between healthy human individuals. Using immunoSEQ multiplex PCR, the repertoire was profiled, and TCRdb retains in-frame clones only, with some absent. This table has about 490,000 clones, about three quarters appearing once. The sequenced sample consisted of PBMCs. These receptors were obtained from a woman in her 40s in good health. Some clones in this sample may be carry-over from other donors' samples.

The chain has TRBV27 and TRBJ2-3; 7 nucleotides line up with TRBD2. V shed 3 bases and J 2 bases; nucleotides not matched to a gene: 14. The CDR3 has 18 amino acids. Germline-derived CDR1 and CDR2 are MNHEY and SMNVEV (reference sequence). CDR3 region: CASSLNDGGRVVTDTQYF. DNA of the CDR3: TGTGCCAGCAGTTTGAATGATGGGGGGAGGGTAGTCACAGATACGCAGTATTTT.

This clone was recorded a few times. This chain joins TRBV11-2 and TRBJ2-7; possibly TRBD1 or TRBD2 for D (5 bases each). V lost 5 bases and J lost 2, with 13 bases in between. Looked up from germline, CDR1 is SGHAT and CDR2 is FQNNGV. This CDR3 comprises 14 residues. CDR3 in DNA: TGTGCCAGCAGCGCCAGAGGGGCCACCTACGAGCAGTACTTC. Translation: CASSARGATYEQYF.

V is TRBV6-5 and J is TRBJ2-1, with 12 bases lining up with TRBD2. V dropped 2 bases and J dropped 7; count of bases not matched to a gene: 3. The CDR3 runs to 15 residues. CDR1 MNHEY and CDR2 SVGAGI come from the germline V gene. CDR3 sequence reads: CASSYRLAGVNEQFF. The CDR3 nucleotides are TGTGCCAGCAGTTACCGACTAGCGGGAGTGAATGAGCAGTTCTTC.

The CDR3 region is CASSQDSAGPYNEQFF. The CDR3 DNA sequence: TGTGCCAGCAGCCAAGACTCAGCGGGACCCTACAATGAGCAGTTCTTC. The rearrangement joins TRBV4-2 to TRBJ2-1; 7 positions match TRBD2. Germline CDR1 is LGHNA and CDR2 is YNFKEQ. V lost 0 bases and J lost 2; bases outside the gene matches: 4. The CDR3 spans 16 residues.

The rearrangement links TRBV27 to TRBJ2-7; 11 nucleotides align to TRBD2. The germline gives CDR1 MNHEY, CDR2 SMNVEV (reference sequence). The CDR3 runs to 15 residues. The J segment lost 3 bases and the V segment lost 0 bases, leaving 1 base of the junction unmatched. DNA for the CDR3: TGTGCCAGCAGTTTATCTCTAGCGGGAGGCTACGAGCAGTACTTC. Translated: CASSLSLAGGYEQYF.

V is TRBV9 and J is TRBJ1-2, with D possibly TRBD1 on 5 matching bases. Germline V gene data show CDR1 as SGDLS and CDR2 as YYNGEE. V was pared by 0 bases and J by 0 bases, with 12 bases between. The length of the CDR3 is 16 residues. This CDR3 is CASSVGGAGANYGYTF. Here the CDR3 DNA reads TGTGCCAGCAGCGTAGGGGGCGCTGGGGCTAACTATGGCTACACCTTC.

This chain uses TRBV18 with TRBJ1-1; D unclear. Germline values: CDR1 KGHSH, CDR2 LQKENI. The CDR3 runs to 14 residues. The V gene lost 8 bases and the J gene lost 4 bases, with 17 bases spanning the gap. The CDR3, as DNA: TGTGCCAGCACGGGTGGGGAGGCTAGCACTGAAGCTTTCTTT. Translation gives CASTGGEASTEAFF.

Written as DNA, the CDR3 is TGTGCCAGCAGCACGTGGGGGGCGCGGTACTATGGCTACACCTTC. Encoded protein: CASSTWGARYYGYTF. The rearrangement uses TRBV28 and TRBJ1-2; TRBD1 might be the D (6 bases). The CDR3 is 15 residues long. Trimming cost V 6 bases and J 3 bases, with 17 bases left between them. Germline CDR1 reads MDHEN; CDR2 reads SYDVKM.

V and J are TRBV27 and TRBJ2-5; the D is unclear. CDR3 length: 14 residues. V lost 6 bases and J lost 5, with 16 bases in between. Per germline, CDR1 MNHEY and CDR2 SMNVEV (reference sequence). As DNA, the CDR3 is TGTGCCAGCAGGGGCGGCCCCACCATTGAGACCCAGTACTTC. Translating gives CASRGGPTIETQYF.

Concerning this clone itself: Sequence at one end of the junction differs from germline and may be a read error. Within the sample, other DNA sequences also encode this same CDR3. The chain has TRBV6-1 and TRBJ1-1, with D uncertain. Germline-derived CDR1 and CDR2 are MNHNS and SASEGT. The CDR3 is 13 residues long. CDR3 DNA sequence: TGCGCCAGCAGCCAGACGGCGAACACTGAAGCTTTCTTT. It codes for CASSQTANTEAFF.

This chain's CDR3 is CASSFKGGAEQPQHF. DNA of the CDR3: TGTGCCAGCAGCTTTAAAGGGGGCGCGGAGCAGCCCCAGCATTTT. The J gene is TRBJ1-5, the V gene TRBV7-2, with 7 bases aligning to TRBD1. Germline assignment: CDR1 SGHTA and CDR2 FQGNSA. This CDR3 region has 15 residues. The trim removed 3 bases at V and 7 bases at J, leaving 9 bases unmatched.

This sequence joins TRBV10-3 and TRBJ2-7; 8 bases agree with TRBD2. The CDR3 runs to 14 residues. Unmatched junction bases numbered 12, after V lost 8 bases and J lost 6 bases. The germline V gene encodes CDR1 ENHRY and CDR2 SYGVKD. CDR3 DNA sequence: TGTGCCATCCAAAGGGCGGGAGGTGCGGCCGAGCAGTACTTC. It yields the protein CAIQRAGGAAEQYF.

CDR3 protein: CASSRSRSGNTIYF. As DNA, the CDR3 is TGTGCCAGTAGCCGGAGCCGCTCTGGAAACACCATATATTTT. This chain uses TRBV19 with TRBJ1-3; no definite D call. CDR1 LNHDA and CDR2 SQIVND come from the germline V gene (reference sequence). V was pared by 6 bases and J by 0 bases, with 9 bases between. The CDR3 spans 14 residues.

The chain recombines TRBV7-9 with TRBJ2-1; D gene unclear. This CDR3 has 15 amino acids. Germline V lookup: CDR1 SEHNR, CDR2 FQNEAQ (reference sequence). Trimming took 6 bases from V and 2 from J, leaving 14 bases between them. The CDR3 is CASSPREEPYNEQFF. CDR3 in DNA: TGTGCCAGCAGTCCCCGTGAAGAGCCCTACAATGAGCAGTTCTTC.

This sequence joins TRBV28 and TRBJ2-2; a possible D gene is TRBD1 (5 bases). The germline CDR1 and CDR2 sequences are MDHEN and SYDVKM. The CDR3 loop spans 16 amino acids. Trimming took off 5 bases at V and 3 bases at J, with 16 bases between the two ends. The CDR3 reads CASSGRSDTDTGELFF. CDR3 coding DNA: TGTGCCAGCAGTGGAAGATCGGACACAGACACCGGGGAGCTGTTTTTT. The whole variable domain, remainder taken from reference TRBV28 and TRBJ2-2, is DVKVTQSSRYLVKRTGEKVFLECVQDMDHENMFWYRQDPGLGLRLIYFSYDVKMKEKGDIPEGYSVSREKKERFSLILESASTNQTSMYLCASSGRSDTDTGELFFGEGSRLTVL.

About this clone: A much larger clone differs by one base, so this may be a read error. The chain links TRBV5-1 to TRBJ1-1; 7 bases are a match to TRBD1. J was trimmed by 3 bases and V by 4 bases; bases with no gene match: 6. The CDR3 is 14 amino acids. Germline V gene sequence: CDR1 SGHRS, CDR2 YFSETQ. The CDR3 reads CASSRSGGHTEAFF. The CDR3 region has the DNA TGCGCCAGCAGCAGGTCAGGGGGGCACACTGAAGCTTTCTTT.

V usage is TRBV10-3 and J usage is TRBJ1-2; D gene unclear. Germline V gene sequence: CDR1 ENHRY, CDR2 SYGVKD. The ends were cut back, 4 bases at V and 3 bases at J, with 6 bases in the middle. The CDR3 contains 12 residues. For the CDR3, the DNA is TGTGCCATCAGTGCAGAAGACTATGGCTACACCTTC. This translates into CAISAEDYGYTF.

With regard to this clone: Given a much more abundant clone one base away, this may be a read error. Other DNA variants within this sample encode the same CDR3. V gene TRBV11-3 combines with J gene TRBJ2-1; D is undetermined. This CDR3 has 13 amino acids. Germline CDR1 is SGHNT and CDR2 is YENEEA. V was trimmed by 1 base and J by 3 bases, leaving 4 bases between them. The CDR3 region is CASSLGGYNEQFF. The CDR3 DNA sequence: TGTGCCAGCAGCTTAGGCGGCTACAATGAGCAGTTCTTC.

This clone occurred a few times. V gene TRBV5-1 combines with J gene TRBJ2-7; 8 bases fit TRBD1. The trim removed 0 bases at V and 3 bases at J, leaving 2 bases unmatched. Germline values: CDR1 SGHRS, CDR2 YFSETQ. The CDR3 covers 14 residues. This CDR3 is CASSLGQGRYEQYF. DNA of the CDR3: TGCGCCAGCAGCTTGGGACAGGGGCGCTACGAGCAGTACTTC.

This rearrangement joins TRBV30 to TRBJ2-1; D possibly corresponds to TRBD2 (5 bases). The CDR3 spans 12 residues. CDR1 and CDR2 from the germline V gene are GTSNPN and SVGIG (reference sequence). V was shortened by 3 bases and J by 8 bases, with 11 bases between the two germline ends. The CDR3 spells CAWRELAYEQFF. Here the CDR3 DNA reads TGTGCCTGGAGGGAGCTAGCTTATGAGCAGTTCTTC.

The CDR3, as DNA: TGCGCCAGCAGCCCGAGTGGCCAGCGCGGGGAGACCCAGTACTTC. Translation gives CASSPSGQRGETQYF. The chain recombines TRBV5-1 with TRBJ2-5, with TRBD2 as a possible D gene (5 bases). CDR1 is SGHRS and CDR2 is YFSETQ in the germline V gene. The CDR3 length is 15 residues. Trimming took 4 bases from V and 5 from J, leaving 18 bases between them.

The chain joins TRBV7-9 to TRBJ2-3, with a tentative D call TRBD1 (5 bases). The V gene's germline CDR1 is SEHNR and CDR2 FQNEAQ (reference sequence). The germline V and J ends were trimmed by 0 bases and 4 bases, with 14 bases remaining between them. The CDR3 is made up of 16 amino acids. The CDR3 coding sequence is TGTGCCAGCAGCTTAGCGCGAAGGGGTTTTGCAGATACGCAGTATTTT. It translates to CASSLARRGFADTQYF.

The chain links TRBV19 to TRBJ2-1, with 9 bases matching TRBD2. The CDR3 is 12 residues long. V gave up 3 bases and J gave up 15 bases; unmatched junction bases: 6. The germline V gene has CDR1 LNHDA and CDR2 SQIVND (reference sequence). The CDR3 loop is CASSMPSGIRFF. CDR3 nucleotides: TGTGCCAGTAGTATGCCTAGCGGGATTCGGTTCTTC. The full variable domain, its missing parts supplied by reference TRBV19 and TRBJ2-1, is DGGITQSPKYLFRKEGQNVTLSCEQNLNHDAMYWYRQDPGQGLRLIYYSQIVNDFQKGDIAEGYSVSREKKESFPLTVTSAQKNPTAFYLCASSMPSGIRFFGPGTRLTVL.